The clone carrying this T cell receptor (beta chain) was detected only once. Its antigen is not known. Germline V gives CDR1 MNHNS, CDR2 SASEGT. Deletions cut 3 bases from V and 1 base from J, with 12 bases between. This CDR3 has 15 residues. Second doses at about 4 or about 12 weeks were pooled. This record belongs to a study of T cell responses to AZD1222 COVID-19 vaccine. Study-wide results and caveats: Targets within unmutated variant regions were reportedly found for nearly half of spike-specific TCRs. CD4 TCRs linked to vaccination spanned spike, dominating at 160-218 and 743-854.

Repertoires were generated with immunoSEQ multiplex PCR, while TCRdb's copy carries only in-frame clones and drops some. The sample comprises fewer than 110,000 clones, approximately 90% of which are singletons, and 4.5% to 6% rests with the top ten. This specimen was peripheral blood, taken 28 days after the second AZD1222 dose. This clonotype was obtained from an adult who received the AZD1222 COVID-19 vaccine. V gene TRBV6-1 combines with J gene TRBJ1-1; the D gene is possibly TRBD1 (6 bases). The CDR3 here is CASSDSGTTNTEAFF. Here the CDR3 DNA reads TGTGCCAGCAGTGATTCCGGGACAACGAACACTGAAGCTTTCTTT.